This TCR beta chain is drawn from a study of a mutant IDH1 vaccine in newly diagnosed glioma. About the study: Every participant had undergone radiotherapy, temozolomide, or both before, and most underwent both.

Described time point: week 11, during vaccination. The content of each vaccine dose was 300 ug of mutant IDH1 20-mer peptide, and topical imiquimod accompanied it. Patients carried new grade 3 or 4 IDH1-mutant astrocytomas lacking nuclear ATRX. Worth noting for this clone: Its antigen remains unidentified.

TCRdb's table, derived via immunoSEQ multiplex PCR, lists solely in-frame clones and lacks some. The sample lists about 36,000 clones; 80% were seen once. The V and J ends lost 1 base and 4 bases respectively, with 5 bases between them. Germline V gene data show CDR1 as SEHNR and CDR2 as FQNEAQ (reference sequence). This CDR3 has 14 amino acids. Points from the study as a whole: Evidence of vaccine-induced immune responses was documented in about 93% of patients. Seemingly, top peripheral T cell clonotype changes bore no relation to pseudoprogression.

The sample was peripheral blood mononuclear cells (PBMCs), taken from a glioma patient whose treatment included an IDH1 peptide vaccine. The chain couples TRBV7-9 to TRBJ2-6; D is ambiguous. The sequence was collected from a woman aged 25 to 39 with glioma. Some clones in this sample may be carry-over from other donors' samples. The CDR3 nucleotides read TGTGCCAGCAGCTTAGATCCGGGGGCCAACGTCCTGACTTTC. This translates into CASSLDPGANVLTF.